A single sample gave rise to the 20 T cell receptor beta chains below, sequenced in a study of neurological immune-mediated disorders. Sample time point: longitudinal time-point 1 (baseline). MiXCR, applied by TCRdb to the 5' RACE reads, yields one record per CDR3 protein. The data contain some 68,000 distinct CDR3 sequences, around 15% of them singletons. Sample: PBMCs. Receptor source: a female donor with HTLV-1-associated myelopathy (HAM/TSP).

The table lists this clonotype with a few counts. V gene TRBV7-8 combines with J gene TRBJ1-5, with 7 positions matching TRBD1. There are 20 residues in the CDR3. V was pared by 1 base and J by 0 bases, with 15 bases of the junction left unmatched. CDR1 is SGHVS, CDR2 FQNEAQ, per germline. The CDR3: CASSLGTGGRIAASNQPQHF. As DNA, the CDR3 is TGTGCCAGCAGCTTAGGGACAGGTGGGCGGATAGCGGCTAGCAATCAGCCCCAGCATTTT.

This clonotype was detected many times. V and J are TRBV27 and TRBJ2-6, with D uncertain. V dropped 8 bases and J dropped 4 bases, with 18 bases sitting between them. Germline loops: CDR1 MNHEY, CDR2 SMNVEV (reference sequence). The CDR3 loop spans 16 amino acids. CDR3 in DNA: TGTGCCAGCGCCTTATACTCCACGGCAGGGGCCAACGTCCTGACTTTC. As protein: CASALYSTAGANVLTF.

In this sample, this clonotype turned up many times. The chain recombines TRBV9 with TRBJ2-7, with TRBD2 matching over 9 bases. CDR3 size: 15 residues. Unmatched junction bases numbered 3, after V lost 0 bases and J lost 2 bases. Germline V gene data show CDR1 as SGDLS and CDR2 as YYNGEE. CDR3 DNA sequence: TGTGCCAGCAGCGTAGCGGCGGGAGGGCCCTACGAGCAGTACTTC. As protein: CASSVAAGGPYEQYF.

The rearrangement joins TRBV5-1 to TRBJ2-7; 12 bases align to TRBD2. This CDR3 region has 16 residues. Trimming at V came to 4 bases and at J to 4 bases, leaving 9 bases not matched to a gene. Germline V lookup: CDR1 SGHRS, CDR2 YFSETQ. In nucleotides, the CDR3 is TGCGCCAGCAGCACCCGGGGACTAGCGGGTAATTACGAGCAGTACTTC. It translates to CASSTRGLAGNYEQYF.

This clonotype was seen ten or more times. This chain connects TRBV7-9 to TRBJ1-2, with D maybe TRBD1 (6 bases). Per germline, CDR1 SEHNR and CDR2 FQNEAQ (reference sequence). The V end was cut by 4 bases, the J end by 4 bases, with 10 bases between. The CDR3 is 13 amino acids. CDR3 loop: CASSSRQAYGYTF. DNA for the CDR3: TGTGCCAGCAGCTCCAGACAGGCCTATGGCTACACCTTC.

The chain combines TRBV18 with TRBJ2-1; 9 nucleotides match TRBD2. This CDR3 region has 15 residues. J lost 4 bases, V lost 3 bases, and 4 bases had no gene match. The V gene's germline CDR1 is KGHSH and CDR2 LQKENI. The CDR3: CASSPSGGFYNEQFF. DNA for the CDR3: TGTGCCAGCTCACCCAGCGGGGGGTTTTACAATGAGCAGTTCTTC. The full variable domain, its missing parts supplied by reference TRBV18 and TRBJ2-1, is NAGVMQNPRHLVRRRGQEARLRCSPMKGHSHVYWYRQLPEEGLKFMVYLQKENIIDESGMPKERFSAEFPKEGPSILRIQQVVRGDSAAYFCASSPSGGFYNEQFFGPGTRLTVL.

This clonotype has only a few counts. The V call is TRBV5-1, the J call TRBJ1-1, with D unclear. This CDR3 comprises 14 residues. Per the germline V gene, CDR1 is SGHRS and CDR2 is YFSETQ. The V gene lost 0 bases and the J gene lost 1 base, with 7 bases spanning the gap. CDR3 sequence (DNA): TGCGCCAGCAGCTTGGGGCAGTCGAACACTGAAGCTTTCTTT. It codes for CASSLGQSNTEAFF.

In this sample, this clonotype turned up many times. This chain uses TRBV5-1 with TRBJ2-5, with 11 positions matching TRBD2. After removal of 5 bases from V and 2 bases from J, the junction contained 8 bases not matched to a gene. Germline CDR1 and CDR2: SGHRS and YFSETQ. The CDR3 sequence is 16 residues long. The DNA of the CDR3 is TGCGCCAGCAGTTTTCCGACTAGCGGGGTGCAAGAGACCCAGTACTTC. This gives the protein CASSFPTSGVQETQYF.

This clonotype was seen at least ten times. The chain combines TRBV12-3 or TRBV12-4 with TRBJ1-2; 10 bases fit TRBD1. With 3 bases clipped from V and 8 bases from J, the junction kept 6 bases outside the gene matches. This CDR3 is built from 14 residues. The CDR3 coding sequence is TGTGCCAGCAGTTTGGACAGGGGGTTCGGCGGCTACACCTTC. This codes for CASSLDRGFGGYTF.

There are many counts of this clonotype. V and J are TRBV20-1 and TRBJ1-5; 8 bases agree with TRBD1. CDR3 length equals 15 residues. Germline CDR1 and CDR2: DFQATT and SNEGSKA (reference sequence). The V and J ends lost 5 bases and 1 base, in that order; junction bases with no gene match: 7. The CDR3 region has the DNA TGCAGTGCTGACAGGGGAAAGGGGAGCAATCAGCCCCAGCATTTT. Its translation: CSADRGKGSNQPQHF.

CDR3 sequence (DNA): TGTGCCAGCAGCTGGGGGCGGGGGAACACTGAAGCTTTCTTT. Translated, it gives CASSWGRGNTEAFF. The rearrangement joins TRBV5-5 to TRBJ1-1; a possible D gene is TRBD1 (6 bases). Germline CDR1 reads SGHKS; CDR2 reads YYEKEE (reference sequence). V was clipped by 3 bases and J by 1 base, with 10 bases between them. The CDR3 length is 14 residues.

The sample holds many counts of this clonotype. The rearrangement links TRBV27 to TRBJ2-2, with D unclear. Looked up from germline, CDR1 is MNHEY and CDR2 is SMNVEV (reference sequence). The CDR3 totals 11 residues. The V end lost 6 bases, the J end lost 6 bases, and 5 bases lay between the germline ends. The CDR3 DNA reads TGTGCCAGCAGGCGGTCCGGGGAGCTGTTTTTT. Its translation: CASRRSGELFF.

This clonotype was seen many times. The gene calls are TRBV11-2 and TRBJ1-5; D might be TRBD1 (6 bases). CDR3 length: 14 residues. In germline, CDR1 is SGHAT, CDR2 FQNNGV. Trimming removed 5 bases from V and 2 bases from J, with 10 bases in between. In DNA, the CDR3 is TGTGCCAGCAGCCGAGGGGGTGGCAATCAGCCCCAGCATTTT. Its protein product is CASSRGGGNQPQHF.

The chain employs TRBV28 and TRBJ2-7; TRBD1 matches 12 bases. J was trimmed by 10 bases and V by 8 bases; bases with no gene match: 9. The CDR3 runs to 13 residues. Germline lookup yields CDR1 MDHEN and CDR2 SYDVKM. CDR3 protein: CASDGDRGLKQYF. The CDR3 nucleotides read TGTGCCAGCGATGGGGACAGGGGGCTGAAACAGTACTTC.

This clonotype was picked up many times. This rearrangement joins TRBV20-1 to TRBJ2-3; 9 bases line up with TRBD1. Germline V gene lookup returns CDR1 DFQATT and CDR2 SNEGSKA (reference sequence). The CDR3 contains 18 residues. Losses at the gene ends were 1 base for V and 4 bases for J; bases not matched to a gene: 15. The CDR3 nucleotides are TGCAGTGCTAGAGGACATCCTCCCCCGGGACAGGGTCCAGATACGCAGTATTTT. Translation gives CSARGHPPPGQGPDTQYF.

J is TRBJ1-1 and V is TRBV20-1; no reliable D call. The CDR3 runs to 14 residues. The V end was cut by 3 bases, the J end by 3 bases, with 14 bases between. Germline loops: CDR1 DFQATT, CDR2 SNEGSKA (reference sequence). The CDR3 is CSASKRLLDTEAFF. The DNA of the CDR3 is TGCAGTGCTAGTAAGCGACTCCTTGACACTGAAGCTTTCTTT.

By frequency in the sample, this clonotype is medium-sized. J is TRBJ2-3 and V is TRBV27; no definite D call. The ends were cut back, 6 bases at V and 0 bases at J, with 13 bases in the middle. Germline lookup yields CDR1 MNHEY and CDR2 SMNVEV (reference sequence). The CDR3 has 15 amino acids. CDR3: CASSPLPASTDTQYF. CDR3 in DNA: TGTGCCAGCAGCCCGTTACCCGCTAGCACAGATACGCAGTATTTT.

At least ten counts were recorded for this clonotype. This chain links TRBV7-9 with TRBJ2-7, with 7 bases matching TRBD1. The trim removed 5 bases at V and 1 base at J, leaving 11 bases unmatched. This CDR3 spans 16 amino acids. Germline CDR1 and CDR2: SEHNR and FQNEAQ (reference sequence). DNA of the CDR3: TGTGCCAGCAGCATACTACACGGACAGGTTTCCTACGAGCAGTACTTC. Translation gives CASSILHGQVSYEQYF. Drawing the rest from reference TRBV7-9 and TRBJ2-7, the complete variable domain is DTGVSQNPRHKITKRGQNVTFRCDPISEHNRLYWYRQTLGQGPEFLTYFQNEAQLEKSRLLSDRFSAERPKGSFSTLEIQRTEQGDSAMYLCASSILHGQVSYEQYFGPGTRLTVT.

The CDR3 region has the DNA TGTGCCAGCAGCCAAGGCCGTGGTAGAGCTTACGAGCAGTACTTC. As protein: CASSQGRGRAYEQYF. The chain carries TRBV14 and TRBJ2-7; D gene ambiguous. The germline CDR1 and CDR2 sequences are SGHDN and FVKESK. The V gene lost 1 base and the J gene lost 4 bases, with 14 bases spanning the gap. This CDR3 is built from 15 residues.

This clonotype occurred many times. The CDR3 DNA reads TGCGCCAGCAGCTTGACCGCCGCCGGGTACAATGAGCAGTTCTTC. It yields the protein CASSLTAAGYNEQFF. This chain connects TRBV5-1 to TRBJ2-1, with no clear D. The CDR3 totals 15 residues. Per germline, CDR1 SGHRS and CDR2 YFSETQ. V was shortened by 1 base and J by 4 bases, with 12 bases between the two germline ends.